What follows are 27 T cell receptor beta chains derived from one specimen sequenced in a study of blood T cell repertoires in COVID-19. Sequencing was performed with immunoSEQ multiplex PCR; in TCRdb, only in-frame clones are kept and a portion is missing. The data contain 200,000 to 300,000 clones, roughly 86% of them singletons. Input material: PBMCs or T cells enriched from blood (not recorded which). Receptor source: a woman aged 25 to 45 with acute COVID-19.

The V call is TRBV30, the J call TRBJ2-7, with D maybe TRBD1 (6 bases). The V gene's germline CDR1 is GTSNPN and CDR2 SVGIG (reference sequence). V was cut by 5 bases and J by 3 bases, with 14 bases left in between. This CDR3 has 13 amino acids. This chain's CDR3 is CAWQPGQYYEQYF. The CDR3, as DNA: TGTGCCTGGCAGCCTGGACAGTACTACGAGCAGTACTTC.

The V call is TRBV7-9, the J call TRBJ2-2, with TRBD2 matching 10 bases. V dropped 8 bases and J dropped 6; count of bases not matched to a gene: 6. Germline V gives CDR1 SEHNR, CDR2 FQNEAQ (reference sequence). The CDR3 covers 14 residues. The CDR3 sequence is CASRSGGASGELFF. The CDR3 DNA reads TGTGCCAGCCGCAGCGGGGGGGCGTCCGGGGAGCTGTTTTTT.

The chain employs TRBV5-1 and TRBJ1-4, with D unresolved. Germline CDR1 reads SGHRS; CDR2 reads YFSETQ. Trimming cost V 0 bases and J 0 bases, with 9 bases left between them. The CDR3 covers 16 residues. In DNA form, the CDR3 reads TGCGCCAGCAGCTTGGTTTCAGTTGCAACTAATGAAAAACTGTTTTTT. Encoded protein: CASSLVSVATNEKLFF. The full variable domain, with the rest looked up from reference TRBV5-1 and TRBJ1-4, is KAGVTQTPRYLIKTRGQQVTLSCSPISGHRSVSWYQQTPGQGLQFLFEYFSETQRNKGNFPGRFSGRQFSNSRSEMNVSTLELGDSALYLCASSLVSVATNEKLFFGSGTQLSVL.

The chain has TRBV28 and TRBJ1-5, with 7 bases identical to TRBD1. This CDR3 is built from 16 residues. CDR1 is MDHEN and CDR2 is SYDVKM in the germline V gene. Trimming cost V 3 bases and J 3 bases; bases outside gene matches: 8. The DNA for the CDR3 is TGTGCCAGCAGTTTGGGCTATGACAGGGTCAATCAGCCCCAGCATTTT. Protein sequence: CASSLGYDRVNQPQHF.

The chain combines TRBV18 with TRBJ2-1; D is possibly TRBD1 (7 bases). Trimming took 3 bases from V and 13 from J, leaving 16 bases between them. The germline V gene has CDR1 KGHSH and CDR2 LQKENI. The CDR3 runs 13 residues. The CDR3 here is CASSPGGTGEQFF. The CDR3 coding sequence is TGTGCCAGCTCACCCGGGGGCACAGGGGAACAGTTCTTC.

CDR3 residues: CASSPPQGGAGYTF. CDR3 DNA: TGTGCCAGCAGCCCCCCCCAGGGAGGGGCCGGCTACACCTTC. The genes are TRBV3-1 (or the pseudogene TRBV3-2) and TRBJ1-2, with D possibly being TRBD1 (5 bases). Germline V gene sequence: CDR1 LGHDT, CDR2 YNNKEL (reference sequence). The CDR3 consists of 14 residues. Trimming left V 4 bases short and J 8 bases short, with 17 bases between.

The V and J genes are TRBV5-1 and TRBJ2-3; D gene unclear. The length of the CDR3 is 15 residues. The V end was cut by 2 bases, the J end by 2 bases, with 12 bases between. The germline gives CDR1 SGHRS, CDR2 YFSETQ. CDR3 DNA: TGCGCCAGCAGCTTCCTAGACCAATCCACAGATACGCAGTATTTT. Translating gives CASSFLDQSTDTQYF.

The J gene is TRBJ2-3, the V gene TRBV3-1 (or the pseudogene TRBV3-2); 9 bases align to TRBD2. Germline CDR1 reads LGHDT; CDR2 reads YNNKEL (reference sequence). The CDR3 runs 14 residues. Trimming took 3 bases from V and 5 from J; bases not matched to a gene: 3. The CDR3 DNA follows: TGTGCCAGCAGCCAGGGACTAGCTATAGATACGCAGTATTTT. Encoded protein: CASSQGLAIDTQYF.

V usage is TRBV6-2 or TRBV6-3 and J usage is TRBJ2-3; 10 nucleotides align to TRBD2. V lost 6 bases to trimming and J lost 5 bases; unmatched junction nucleotides: 5. The germline CDR1 and CDR2 sequences are MNHEY and SVGEGT. The CDR3 sequence is 14 residues long. CDR3 in DNA: TGTGCCAGCAGGCCTAGCGGGGGAAGAGATACGCAGTATTTT. Residues: CASRPSGGRDTQYF.

V usage is TRBV5-1 and J usage is TRBJ1-2; possible D gene TRBD1, 5 bases. V lost 3 bases and J 8 bases, leaving 20 bases between the germline ends. The germline V gene has CDR1 SGHRS and CDR2 YFSETQ. There are 15 residues in the CDR3. The CDR3 DNA is TGCGCCAGCAGCTCGGTGGGGGGTCCTCAACGGGGCTACACCTTC. Translated: CASSSVGGPQRGYTF.

This clone was picked up a small number of times. This chain uses TRBV19 with TRBJ1-6, with D possibly matching TRBD1 (5 bases). Deletions cut 3 bases from V and 7 bases from J, with 13 bases between. Germline V gene data show CDR1 as LNHDA and CDR2 as SQIVND (reference sequence). The CDR3 sequence is 15 residues long. The CDR3 reads CASSISAQGNSPLHF. The DNA of the CDR3 is TGTGCCAGTAGTATTTCGGCGCAGGGAAATTCACCCCTCCACTTT.

The chain combines TRBV7-2 with TRBJ1-5; 10 positions agree with TRBD1. The CDR3 consists of 15 residues. The germline V gene encodes CDR1 SGHTA and CDR2 FQGNSA. The V and J ends lost 5 bases and 6 bases, in that order; junction bases with no gene match: 7. CDR3 nucleotide sequence: TGTGCCAGCAGCACGGGACAGGGGAGGACTCAGCCCCAGCATTTT. The encoded protein is CASSTGQGRTQPQHF.

The J gene is TRBJ2-1, the V gene TRBV2; D possibly corresponds to TRBD1 (5 bases). V was cut by 5 bases and J by 0 bases, with 11 bases left in between. CDR1 and CDR2 (germline): SNHLY, FYNNEI. The CDR3 runs 15 residues. The CDR3 sequence: CASSLAQGSYNEQFF. The CDR3 DNA is TGTGCCAGCAGTCTCGCGCAGGGCTCCTACAATGAGCAGTTCTTC.

The chain joins TRBV27 to TRBJ2-7; 8 bases agree with TRBD1. The V and J ends lost 6 bases and 3 bases, in that order; junction bases with no gene match: 4. From germline, CDR1 is MNHEY and CDR2 SMNVEV (reference sequence). This CDR3 spans 13 amino acids. The CDR3 loop is CASRGDRGYEQYF. Here the CDR3 DNA reads TGTGCCAGCAGGGGAGACAGGGGCTACGAGCAGTACTTC.

CDR3 DNA sequence: TGCGCCAGCAGTGAGTCGCAGGGGTTGAGCGAGCAGTACTTC. Encoded protein: CASSESQGLSEQYF. This sequence joins TRBV10-1 and TRBJ2-7; tentatively, D is TRBD1 (6 bases). This CDR3 spans 14 amino acids. V was pared by 0 bases and J by 6 bases, with 12 bases between. Germline assignment: CDR1 WNHNN and CDR2 SYGVQD (reference sequence).

The V call is TRBV3-1 (or the pseudogene TRBV3-2), the J call TRBJ1-5; 9 positions agree with TRBD1. With V trimmed by 3 bases and J by 2 bases, 5 bases remained unmatched. Germline V gene lookup returns CDR1 LGHDT and CDR2 YNNKEL (reference sequence). CDR3 length: 16 amino acids. DNA of the CDR3: TGTGCCAGCAGCCAGACTAGGACAGGGGGCAATCAGCCCCAGCATTTT. Residues: CASSQTRTGGNQPQHF.

The rearrangement joins TRBV18 to TRBJ2-7, with 11 bases that match TRBD1. Germline CDR1 is KGHSH and CDR2 is LQKENI. This CDR3 is built from 13 residues. The V and J ends lost 5 bases and 4 bases, in that order; junction bases with no gene match: 1. CDR3 in DNA: TGTGCCAGCTCAGGACAGGGGGCTTACGAGCAGTACTTC. This translates into CASSGQGAYEQYF. Complete variable domain (other parts from reference TRBV18 and TRBJ2-7): NAGVMQNPRHLVRRRGQEARLRCSPMKGHSHVYWYRQLPEEGLKFMVYLQKENIIDESGMPKERFSAEFPKEGPSILRIQQVVRGDSAAYFCASSGQGAYEQYFGPGTRLTVT.

The chain joins TRBV5-5 to TRBJ2-1; D call uncertain. Germline values: CDR1 SGHKS, CDR2 YYEKEE (reference sequence). V dropped 4 bases and J dropped 6 bases, with 11 bases sitting between them. The CDR3 has 13 amino acids. The CDR3, as DNA: TGTGCCAGCAGCCGCGTCGAATCCAATGAGCAGTTCTTC. Its protein is CASSRVESNEQFF.

V usage is TRBV9 and J usage is TRBJ1-2; 7 nucleotides line up with TRBD1. Germline CDR1 is SGDLS and CDR2 is YYNGEE. The CDR3 contains 16 residues. V trimming: 3 bases; J trimming: 3 bases; junction bases outside the gene matches: 11. The CDR3 protein is CASSARDIGGDYGYTF. The CDR3 coding sequence is TGTGCCAGCAGCGCCCGAGATATAGGGGGCGACTATGGCTACACCTTC.

V gene TRBV2 combines with J gene TRBJ1-6, with D hard to call. The germline V gene has CDR1 SNHLY and CDR2 FYNNEI. V was clipped by 6 bases and J by 3 bases, with 6 bases between them. The CDR3 contains 13 residues. CDR3 bases: TGTGCCAGCAGGCCGAGCTATAATTCACCCCTCCACTTT. Translated: CASRPSYNSPLHF.

J is TRBJ2-7 and V is TRBV25-1; TRBD2 might be the D (6 bases). From germline, CDR1 is MGHDK and CDR2 SYGVNS. The germline V and J ends were trimmed by 8 bases and 3 bases, with 11 bases remaining between them. CDR3 size: 12 residues. The DNA for the CDR3 is TGTGCCAGCCGTAGCGGAAACTACGAGCAGTACTTC. Protein sequence: CASRSGNYEQYF.

This clone has only one observation. This chain connects TRBV19 to TRBJ1-1; D may be TRBD1 (5 bases). The CDR3 consists of 15 residues. CDR1 LNHDA and CDR2 SQIVND come from the germline V gene (reference sequence). The V gene lost 4 bases and the J gene lost 8 bases, with 20 bases spanning the gap. CDR3 coding DNA: TGTGCCAGTAGTACTTCGGACGGGGCAGGGAGGGAAGCTTTCTTT. Protein product: CASSTSDGAGREAFF.

The V call is TRBV10-3, the J call TRBJ2-3; a weak D match, TRBD1 (6 bases). V lost 3 bases and J 1 base, leaving 11 bases between the germline ends. CDR3 size: 15 residues. Germline V gene sequence: CDR1 ENHRY, CDR2 SYGVKD. The CDR3 loop is CAISDGAGGTDTQYF. CDR3 in DNA: TGTGCCATCAGTGATGGGGCAGGGGGCACAGATACGCAGTATTTT.

The chain uses TRBV9 and TRBJ2-2, with TRBD2 matching over 8 bases. Per the germline V gene, CDR1 is SGDLS and CDR2 is YYNGEE. The junction had 8 bases not matched to a gene; V was cut back by 0 bases and J by 7 bases. CDR3 size: 16 residues. CDR3 nucleotides: TGTGCCAGCAGCGTAGGAGATAGCGGGGCCCTCGGGGAGCTGTTTTTT. Amino acids: CASSVGDSGALGELFF.

The chain employs TRBV19 and TRBJ1-2; possible D gene TRBD1, 5 bases. CDR3 length: 13 amino acids. The V gene lost 8 bases and the J gene lost 3 bases, with 13 bases spanning the gap. The germline CDR1 and CDR2 sequences are LNHDA and SQIVND (reference sequence). The CDR3 sequence is CASPRPRDYGYTF. CDR3 in DNA: TGTGCCAGTCCCCGACCCAGGGACTATGGCTACACCTTC.

The V gene is TRBV5-6, the J gene TRBJ1-1; TRBD1 is a possible D gene (6 bases). Deletions cut 0 bases from V and 3 bases from J, with 21 bases between. Germline V lookup: CDR1 SGHDT, CDR2 YYEEEE. The CDR3 loop spans 18 amino acids. For the CDR3, the DNA is TGTGCCAGCAGCTTGGAAGGGAGCTACAGGGATTCCCACACTGAAGCTTTCTTT. This codes for CASSLEGSYRDSHTEAFF.

This sequence joins TRBV11-2 and TRBJ2-3; D ambiguous. CDR3 length equals 15 residues. Trimming took 0 bases from V and 0 from J, leaving 7 bases between them. The germline gives CDR1 SGHAT, CDR2 FQNNGV. The CDR3 region has the DNA TGTGCCAGCAGCTTAGATCACGGGAGCACAGATACGCAGTATTTT. As protein: CASSLDHGSTDTQYF.